This T cell receptor (beta chain) is from a study of blood T cell repertoires in COVID-19 (dated by TCRdb to about 2020). With respect to the entire study: Collaborator samples came from the United States, Italy and Spain and covered acute and convalescent phases of COVID-19. The prospective study material was composed of cDNA or gDNA derived from T cells, B-cell-depleted T cells, or PBMCs. Subjects who had been exposed to COVID-19, were actively infected with it, or had recovered from it provided the deeply sampled blood TCRbeta repertoires that made up the dataset. The repertoires were made available in a free public database intended to serve as a resource for research on the immune response to SARS-CoV-2. The samples were drawn from the first 160 participants of the ongoing ImmuneRACE study and from about 1,200 subjects provided by 6 global collaborators. Nearly every sample came with metadata listing a de-identified subject ID, COVID-19 status, age in years and sex. HLA class I and class II types, where available, came from metadata supplied by the sample provider rather than from assay-based typing.

Enrolling through a virtual design, the prospective study's participants ranged in age from roughly 18 to 95 years and lived across roughly 24 United States geographic areas. In the prospective study, cohorts were assigned on the basis of participant-reported clinical history obtained from a screening survey and a study questionnaire. Recovered participants in ImmuneRACE Cohort 3 were defined by two consecutive negative NP/OP PCR tests, clearance by a healthcare professional, or resolution of symptoms. In the prospective study, mobile phlebotomists collected whole blood, serum and a nasopharyngeal or oropharyngeal swab from each participant. Over a roughly 2-month period, participants in the prospective study had the option of providing additional blood draws and questionnaires. Before DNA extraction, prospective study blood samples were shipped either frozen or at room temperature. Taken from cysteine to phenylalanine, the CDR3 has 14 residues. Only the CDR3 part of the read is kept: 42 bases, read in frame from the first base. CDR1 and CDR2 are read off the germline V gene as MNHEY and SVGAGI. V has 6 bases trimmed and J has 1 base trimmed; junction bases matching no gene number 4.

TCRbeta CDR3 regions were amplified from genomic DNA by means of the immunoSEQ Assay, a bias-controlled multiplex PCR. Per the authors' processing: The number of nucleated cells in each sample was estimated by amplification of reference gene primers within the assay. To quantify the absolute abundance of each unique TCRbeta CDR3 rearrangement, sequence reads were collapsed and filtered. For each sample, productive Simpson clonality was calculated as the square root of Simpson's diversity index over productive rearrangements. TCRdb holds this immuneACCESS table with in-frame rearrangements only. Some clones are missing; in checked studies, unresolved V genes explain under half, and the rest has no known cause. The V and J calls and the clone size are those of that table, but D and trimming were determined from the DNA. Present in this sample are around 150,000 clones, 80% of which were seen just once. The leading ten clones occupy less than 6% of the sample.

What the research found in general, with its limitations: The amount of clinical and demographic metadata varied by source and participant and was provided uncurated.

To note about this clone: Its antigen has not been determined. There are no base qualities to consult, and no much larger clone falls within one base.

The sample was PBMCs or T cells enriched from blood (not recorded which). The TCR sequence derives from a man in his forties who had recovered from COVID-19. Rearrangement joined TRBV6-5 to TRBJ1-1; 8 central bases correspond to TRBD1. The DNA reads TGTGCCAGCAGGCTGGGACAGGAGAACACTGAAGCTTTCTTT. Translated, this gives CASRLGQENTEAFF.